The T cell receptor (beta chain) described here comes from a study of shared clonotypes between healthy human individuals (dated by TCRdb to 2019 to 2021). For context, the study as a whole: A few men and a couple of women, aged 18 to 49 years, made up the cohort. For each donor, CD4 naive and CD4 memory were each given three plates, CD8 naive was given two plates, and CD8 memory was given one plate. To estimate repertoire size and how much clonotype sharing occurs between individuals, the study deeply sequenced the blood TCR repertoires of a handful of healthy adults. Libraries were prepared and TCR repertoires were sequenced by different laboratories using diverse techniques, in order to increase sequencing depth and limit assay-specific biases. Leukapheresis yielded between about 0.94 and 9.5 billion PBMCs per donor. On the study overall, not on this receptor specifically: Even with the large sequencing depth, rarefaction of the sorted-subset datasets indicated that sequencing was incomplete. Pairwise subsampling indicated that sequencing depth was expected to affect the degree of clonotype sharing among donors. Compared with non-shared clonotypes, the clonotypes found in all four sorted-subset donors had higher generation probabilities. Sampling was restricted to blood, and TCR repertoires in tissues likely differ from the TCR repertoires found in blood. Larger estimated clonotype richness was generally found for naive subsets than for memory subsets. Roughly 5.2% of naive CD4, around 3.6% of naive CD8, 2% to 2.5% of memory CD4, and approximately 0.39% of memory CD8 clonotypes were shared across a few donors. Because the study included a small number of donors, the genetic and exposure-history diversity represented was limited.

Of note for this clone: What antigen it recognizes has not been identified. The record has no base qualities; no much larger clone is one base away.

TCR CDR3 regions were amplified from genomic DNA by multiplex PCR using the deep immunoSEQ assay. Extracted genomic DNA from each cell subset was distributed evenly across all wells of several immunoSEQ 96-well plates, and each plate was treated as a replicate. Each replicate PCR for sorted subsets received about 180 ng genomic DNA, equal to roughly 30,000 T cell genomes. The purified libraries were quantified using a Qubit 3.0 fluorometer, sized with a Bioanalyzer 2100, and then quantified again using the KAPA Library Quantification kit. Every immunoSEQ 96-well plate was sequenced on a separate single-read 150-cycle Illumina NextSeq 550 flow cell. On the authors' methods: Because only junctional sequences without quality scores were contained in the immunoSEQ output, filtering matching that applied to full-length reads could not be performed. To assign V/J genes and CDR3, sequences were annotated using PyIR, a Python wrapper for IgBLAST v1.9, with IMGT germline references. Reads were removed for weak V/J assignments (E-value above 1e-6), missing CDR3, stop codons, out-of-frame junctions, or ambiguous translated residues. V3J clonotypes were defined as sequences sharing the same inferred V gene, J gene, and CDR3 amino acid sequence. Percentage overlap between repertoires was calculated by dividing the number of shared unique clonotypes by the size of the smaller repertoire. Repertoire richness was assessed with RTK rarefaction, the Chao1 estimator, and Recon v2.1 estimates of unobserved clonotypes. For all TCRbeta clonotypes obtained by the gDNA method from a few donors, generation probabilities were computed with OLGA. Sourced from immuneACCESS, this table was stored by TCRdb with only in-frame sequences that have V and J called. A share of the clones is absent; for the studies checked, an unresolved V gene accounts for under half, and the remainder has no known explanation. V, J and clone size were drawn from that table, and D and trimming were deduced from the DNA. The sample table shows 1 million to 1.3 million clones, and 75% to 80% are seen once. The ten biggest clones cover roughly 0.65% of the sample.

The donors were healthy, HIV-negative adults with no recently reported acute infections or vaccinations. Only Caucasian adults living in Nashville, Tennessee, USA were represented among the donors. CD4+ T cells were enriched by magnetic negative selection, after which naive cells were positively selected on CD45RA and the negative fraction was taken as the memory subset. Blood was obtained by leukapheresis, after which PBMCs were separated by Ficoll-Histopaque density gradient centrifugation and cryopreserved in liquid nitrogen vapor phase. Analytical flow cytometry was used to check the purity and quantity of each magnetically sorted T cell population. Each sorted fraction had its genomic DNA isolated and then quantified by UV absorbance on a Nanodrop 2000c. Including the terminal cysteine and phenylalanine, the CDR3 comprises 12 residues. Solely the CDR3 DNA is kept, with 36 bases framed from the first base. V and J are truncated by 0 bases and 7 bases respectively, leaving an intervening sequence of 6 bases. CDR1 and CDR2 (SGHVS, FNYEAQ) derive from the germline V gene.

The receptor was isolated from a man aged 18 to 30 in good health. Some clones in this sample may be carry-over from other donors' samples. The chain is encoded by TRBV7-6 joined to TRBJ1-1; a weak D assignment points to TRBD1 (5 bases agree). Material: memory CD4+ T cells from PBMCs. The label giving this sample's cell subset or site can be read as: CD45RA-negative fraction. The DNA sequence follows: TGTGCCAGCAGCTTAGCGGGGGATGAAGCTTTCTTT. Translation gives CASSLAGDEAFF.